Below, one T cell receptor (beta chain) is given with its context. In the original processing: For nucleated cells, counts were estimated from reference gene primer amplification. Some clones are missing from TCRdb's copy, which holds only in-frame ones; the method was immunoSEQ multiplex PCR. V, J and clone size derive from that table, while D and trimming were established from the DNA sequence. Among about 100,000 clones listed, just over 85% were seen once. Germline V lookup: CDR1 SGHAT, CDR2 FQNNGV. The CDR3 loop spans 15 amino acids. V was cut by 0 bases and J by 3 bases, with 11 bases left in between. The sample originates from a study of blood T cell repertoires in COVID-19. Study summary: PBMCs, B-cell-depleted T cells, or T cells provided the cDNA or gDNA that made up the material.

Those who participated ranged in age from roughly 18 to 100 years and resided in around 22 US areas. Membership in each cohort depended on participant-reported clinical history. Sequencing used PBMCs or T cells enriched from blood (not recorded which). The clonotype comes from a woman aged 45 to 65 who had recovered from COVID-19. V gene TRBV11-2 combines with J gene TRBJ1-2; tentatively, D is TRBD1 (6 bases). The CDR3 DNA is TGTGCCAGCAGCTTAGAGGCAGGGGCCTACTATGGCTACACCTTC. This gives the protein CASSLEAGAYYGYTF.